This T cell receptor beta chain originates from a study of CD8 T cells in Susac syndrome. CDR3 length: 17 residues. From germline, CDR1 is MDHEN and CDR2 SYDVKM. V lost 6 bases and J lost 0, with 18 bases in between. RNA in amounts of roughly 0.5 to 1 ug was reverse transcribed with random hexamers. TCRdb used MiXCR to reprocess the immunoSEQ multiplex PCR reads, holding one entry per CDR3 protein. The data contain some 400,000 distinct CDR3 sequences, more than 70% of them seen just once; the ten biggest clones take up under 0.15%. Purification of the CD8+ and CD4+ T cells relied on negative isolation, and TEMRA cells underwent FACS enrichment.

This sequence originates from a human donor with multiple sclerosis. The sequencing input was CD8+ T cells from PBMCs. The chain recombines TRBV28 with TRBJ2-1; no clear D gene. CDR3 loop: CASRLPLGGSSYNEQFF. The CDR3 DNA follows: TGTGCCAGCAGGCTCCCCTTGGGCGGTAGCTCCTACAATGAGCAGTTCTTC.